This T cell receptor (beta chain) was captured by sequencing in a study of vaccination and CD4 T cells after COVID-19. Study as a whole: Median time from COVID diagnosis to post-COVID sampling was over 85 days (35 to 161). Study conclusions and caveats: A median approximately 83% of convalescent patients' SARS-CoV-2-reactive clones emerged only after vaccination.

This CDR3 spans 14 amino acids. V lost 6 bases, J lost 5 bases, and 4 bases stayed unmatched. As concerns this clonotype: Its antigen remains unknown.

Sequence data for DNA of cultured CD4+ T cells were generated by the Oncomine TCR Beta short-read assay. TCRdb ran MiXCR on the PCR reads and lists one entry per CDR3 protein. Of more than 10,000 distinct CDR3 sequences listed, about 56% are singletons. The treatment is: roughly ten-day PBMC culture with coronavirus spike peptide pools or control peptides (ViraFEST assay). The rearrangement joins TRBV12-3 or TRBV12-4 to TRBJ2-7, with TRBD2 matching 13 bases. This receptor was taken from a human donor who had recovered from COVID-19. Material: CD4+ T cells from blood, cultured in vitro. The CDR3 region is CASSDGLAGDEQYF. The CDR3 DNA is TGTGCCAGCAGCGACGGACTAGCGGGAGACGAGCAGTACTTC.